This T cell receptor (beta chain) was recorded in a study of OX40 agonist ivuxolimab in advanced cancers. For the study at large: Three dose-escalation patients had partial responses: one with hepatocellular carcinoma and two with cutaneous melanoma.

The CDR3 covers 13 residues. Germline V gene sequence: CDR1 SEHNR, CDR2 FQNEAQ (reference sequence). V lost 2 bases and J lost 8, with 13 bases in between. Profiling relied on immunoSEQ multiplex PCR, and the TCRdb table lists in-frame clones only, not all of them. The sample yields tens of thousands of clones, 88% seen once. This sequence originates from an adult with an advanced solid tumor such as melanoma, head and neck, liver or kidney cancer. V and J are TRBV7-9 and TRBJ2-7, with a possible D match to TRBD2 (6 bases). The sample consisted of CD4+ or CD8+ T cells sorted from blood, taken in a trial of the OX40 agonist ivuxolimab. As DNA, the CDR3 is TGTGCCAGCAGCTTAATAATGGAGGGTCAGCAGTACTTC. Translation: CASSLIMEGQQYF.